One and the same sample provided the 8 T cell receptor beta chains below, sequenced in a study of regulatory T cells in long-lasting Graves disease. Researchers made TCR beta libraries by using iRepertoire HTBI primers and running Arm-PCR on CDR3 regions. From the multiplex PCR reads, TCRdb called clonotypes with MiXCR, one entry per CDR3 protein. The table lists under 450,000 distinct CDR3 sequences, less than 30% of them singletons, with under 35% in the top ten. The time point was: persistent/refractory GD, antithyroid drugs over 5 years with positive TRAb. Following extraction of RNA from PBMCs, that RNA was used to make the TCR library. Sequences were derived from peripheral blood mononuclear cells (PBMCs), sampled when the disease was refractory, from a patient treated with antithyroid drugs. Receptors originate from a woman between 40 and 55 years old with Graves disease.

The chain recombines TRBV20-1 with TRBJ2-5; TRBD1 matches at 7 bases. Germline CDR1 is DFQATT and CDR2 is SNEGSKA (reference sequence). The V gene end was trimmed by 4 bases and the J gene end by 4 bases; junction bases not matched to a gene: 12. The CDR3 totals 15 residues. The CDR3 nucleotides are TGCAGTGCTAAAAATCAGGGGGATGGTTCAGAGACCCAGTACTTC. Translated, it gives CSAKNQGDGSETQYF.

This clonotype has at least ten counts. The chain employs TRBV28 and TRBJ2-7; 10 bases agree with TRBD2. CDR1 and CDR2 from the germline V gene are MDHEN and SYDVKM. This CDR3 has 16 amino acids. V gave up 5 bases and J gave up 7 bases; unmatched junction bases: 14. CDR3 loop: CASSPGGLAGVVEQYF. CDR3 nucleotides: TGTGCCAGCAGTCCTGGTGGGCTAGCGGGAGTAGTGGAGCAGTACTTC.

Ten or more counts support this clonotype. The chain joins TRBV28 to TRBJ2-7; D remains ambiguous. From germline, CDR1 is MDHEN and CDR2 SYDVKM. The CDR3 extends over 12 amino acids. V lost 3 bases to trimming and J lost 7 bases, with 10 bases between them. The CDR3 DNA is TGTGCCAGCAGTTTTCCGCAGGTAGAGCAGTACTTC. Residues: CASSFPQVEQYF.

The chain joins TRBV5-5 to TRBJ2-7; D may be TRBD1 (6 bases). Trimming pared 3 bases from V and 3 bases from J, leaving 25 bases between. Germline CDR1 SGHKS, CDR2 YYEKEE (reference sequence). This CDR3 region has 18 residues. The CDR3, as DNA: TGTGCCAGCAGCTCTCCGAGGACAGTAGCCCCGATGGACTACGAGCAGTACTTC. Its translation: CASSSPRTVAPMDYEQYF.

This clonotype was recorded many times. The chain is built from TRBV29-1 and TRBJ2-7; 8 bases match TRBD2. J lost 3 bases, V lost 0 bases, and 7 bases had no gene match. Looked up from germline, CDR1 is SQVTM and CDR2 is ANQGSEA. The CDR3 loop spans 15 amino acids. The CDR3: CSVEDLAGIYYEQYF. The CDR3 nucleotides read TGCAGCGTTGAAGATTTAGCGGGAATCTACTACGAGCAGTACTTC.

Ten or more counts support this clonotype. CDR3 sequence: CASSSPGQGAWGQFF. The CDR3 DNA reads TGTGCCAGCAGTTCTCCGGGACAGGGGGCCTGGGGGCAGTTCTTC. This chain uses TRBV28 with TRBJ2-1, with 12 positions matching TRBD1. Trimming took 4 bases from V and 12 from J; bases not matched to a gene: 10. Germline CDR1 and CDR2: MDHEN and SYDVKM. This CDR3 has 15 amino acids.

A word on this clonotype: This could be a read error, since a much larger clone is one nucleotide away. J is TRBJ2-7 and V is TRBV6-1, with 11 bases identical to TRBD2. The ends lost 3 bases at V and 4 bases at J; junction bases unmatched: 2. From germline, CDR1 is MNHNS and CDR2 SASEGT. The CDR3 totals 14 residues. The CDR3 DNA sequence: TGTGCCAGCAGTGATAGCGGGAGGGCTTACGAGCAGTACTTC. Its translation: CASSDSGRAYEQYF.

The chain has TRBV6-2 or TRBV6-3 and TRBJ2-1; D unresolved. Germline V gene lookup returns CDR1 MNHEY and CDR2 SVGEGT. Trimming cost V 2 bases and J 6 bases, with 8 bases left between them. The CDR3 sequence is 13 residues long. DNA for the CDR3: TGTGCCAGCAGTTACAAGGGCCCCAATGAGCAGTTCTTC. It specifies CASSYKGPNEQFF.